These T cell receptor beta chains were read from a single sample in a study of radiation and T cells in renal cell carcinoma. Sequenced by immunoSEQ multiplex PCR; TCRdb stores in-frame clones only, minus some. This table has 120,000 or so clones, 65% to 85% appearing once. The source was blood, collected from a patient whose treatment included radiotherapy and nephrectomy. The receptor source for this set is a man in his fifties with renal cell carcinoma. Both conserved end residues are part of each CDR3. Each record gives: clone size, CDR3 length, V gene, CDR3 protein. The size of a clone is reported for some rows only, either as once, few or many, or as a class for expanded clones.

>.|16|TRBV5-1
CASSLEAGVGKNIQYF
>.|15|TRBV18
CASSAGVASPYGYTF
>.|16|TRBV7-6
CASSLSWTGRSNEQFF
>.|16|TRBV30
CAWSAKGQGNTDTQYF
>.|13|TRBV12-5
CANPSEGSYEQYF
>.|17|TRBV15
CATSSFPAEQGNEKLFF
>.|12|TRBV25-1
CASSLGGVEQFF
>once|13|TRBV27
CASSLKREGREFF
>.|17|TRBV2
CASSAGGRKMGNTEAFF
>.|13|TRBV30
CAWSVGVAYEQYF
>.|16|TRBV5-5
CASSWGGGSASYEQYF
>few|16|TRBV6-6
CASLSGTGIVAEKLFF
>few|15|TRBV5-6
CASSLRTGGPNEQFF
>.|14|TRBV30
CAWSATGTTDTQYF
>.|14|TRBV7-2
CASSPDRGSVIQYF
>.|14|TRBV9
CASSQGQGAYEQYF
>.|16|TRBV7-3
CASSPGTGAGTGELFF
>.|17|TRBV7-6
CASSPIGQGAAGNTIYF
>.|15|TRBV15
CATSRPGQGNQPQHF